Listed below are T cell receptor beta chains from one sample, sequenced in a study of cytomegalovirus exposure and HLA in healthy donors. Clones were sequenced by immunoSEQ multiplex PCR, and TCRdb holds only the in-frame ones, with some missing. The sample has around 300,000 clones; about 90% are singletons. Sequenced material: PBMCs. The receptors derive from a woman between 18 and 30 years old in good health and CMV-seronegative. Each CDR3 is given with its conserved first and last residue. The D gene is left open where the match is weak. The size entry is marked missing in some rows and otherwise reads once, few, many or a size class.

NA	TRBV5-1	TRBJ2-3	NA	CASSPFGREGTDTQYF	TGCGCCAGCAGCCCCTTCGGCAGGGAGGGCACAGATACGCAGTATTTT
NA	TRBV10-3	TRBJ2-7	NA	CAISESGSAGNEQYF	TGTGCCATCAGTGAGTCGGGATCCGCCGGGAACGAGCAGTACTTC
NA	TRBV15	TRBJ2-1	TRBD2	CATSRDRVLAGSYNEQFF	TGTGCCACCAGCAGAGATCGGGTCCTAGCGGGCTCCTACAATGAGCAGTTCTTC
NA	TRBV5-1	TRBJ2-2	NA	CASSLTTGGTGELFF	TGCGCCAGCAGCTTGACGACCGGGGGCACCGGGGAGCTGTTTTTT
few	TRBV6-5	TRBJ1-4	NA	CASSYGGLPNEKLFF	TGTGCCAGCAGTTACGGGGGCCTTCCTAATGAAAAACTGTTTTTT
NA	TRBV10-1	TRBJ2-7	TRBD2	CASSETSGYEQYF	TGCGCCAGCAGTGAGACTAGCGGGTACGAGCAGTACTTC
NA	TRBV9	TRBJ1-1	NA	CASSVGSLRGNTEAFF	TGTGCCAGCAGCGTAGGAAGTCTCAGGGGGAACACTGAAGCTTTCTTT
NA	TRBV9	TRBJ2-1	NA	CAGSVELWGRNEQFF	TGTGCCGGCAGCGTAGAGTTATGGGGGCGCAATGAGCAGTTCTTC
once	TRBV7-9	TRBJ2-3	NA	CASSLVIGTGTDTQYF	TGTGCCAGCAGCTTAGTTATCGGAACGGGGACAGATACGCAGTATTTT
NA	TRBV16	TRBJ1-4	NA	CASSLGEKLFF	TGTGCCAGCAGCCTCGGGGAAAAACTGTTTTTT
NA	TRBV20-1	TRBJ2-4	TRBD1	CSARTGPIQYF	TGCAGTGCTAGGACAGGGCCCATTCAGTACTTC
NA	TRBV14	TRBJ1-6	NA	CASSEGRTLHF	TGTGCCAGCAGCGAAGGGAGGACCCTCCACTTT
NA	TRBV7-9	TRBJ1-1	NA	CASSPRDTNTEAFF	TGTGCCAGCAGCCCCAGGGACACGAACACTGAAGCTTTCTTT
NA	TRBV13	TRBJ2-2	TRBD2	CASSSVRLRLAGARGGELFF	TGTGCCAGCAGCTCCGTCCGCCTTCGACTAGCGGGGGCCCGTGGCGGGGAGCTGTTTTTT
NA	TRBV7-2	TRBJ2-1	NA	CASSLGLYNEQFF	TGTGCCAGCAGCTTAGGACTTTACAATGAGCAGTTCTTC
NA	TRBV4-2	TRBJ2-2	TRBD2	CASSQEPGLPTGELFF	TGTGCCAGCAGCCAGGAACCGGGACTACCCACCGGGGAGCTGTTTTTT
NA	TRBV30	TRBJ1-1	NA	CAWSVDSGEAFF	TGTGCCTGGAGCGTTGATTCCGGTGAAGCTTTCTTT
NA	TRBV27	TRBJ2-1	TRBD1	CASSLYPDRGPGNEQFF	TGTGCCAGCAGTTTATACCCGGACAGGGGGCCCGGCAATGAGCAGTTCTTC
NA	TRBV28	TRBJ1-2	NA	CASWGVYGYTF	TGTGCCAGCTGGGGGGTCTATGGCTACACCTTC
NA	TRBV19	TRBJ2-1	NA	CASSSGGFRQAGEQFF	TGTGCCAGTAGCTCCGGAGGGTTTAGGCAAGCGGGTGAGCAGTTCTTC
NA	TRBV7-2	TRBJ2-3	TRBD2	CASSPNPGLAGLTDTQYF	TGTGCCAGCAGCCCGAACCCGGGACTAGCGGGGCTTACAGATACGCAGTATTTT
NA	TRBV19	TRBJ2-1	TRBD2	CASKRTSGFNNEQFF	TGTGCCAGTAAAAGGACTAGCGGGTTTAACAATGAGCAGTTCTTC
NA	TRBV30	TRBJ2-5	NA	CGSGGLETQYF	TGTGGGTCAGGGGGACTGGAGACCCAGTACTTC
NA	TRBV5-1	TRBJ2-1	TRBD2	CASSLTTSGGAEQFF	TGCGCCAGCAGCTTGACTACTAGCGGGGGGGCTGAGCAGTTCTTC
NA	TRBV5-8	TRBJ2-7	TRBD1	CASSSGQGRAYEQYF	TGTGCCAGCAGCTCAGGACAGGGGCGGGCCTACGAGCAGTACTTC
NA	TRBV30	TRBJ1-4	NA	CAWSGGGRGEKLFF	TGTGCCTGGAGCGGGGGGGGCCGGGGTGAAAAACTGTTTTTT
once	TRBV6-5	TRBJ1-2	NA	CASSYSIAGGNGYTF	TGTGCCAGCAGTTACTCGATAGCCGGGGGGAATGGCTACACCTTC
NA	TRBV18	TRBJ1-2	NA	CASSPFRENLIGYTF	TGTGCCAGCTCACCCTTCCGGGAAAACTTAATTGGCTACACCTTC
once	TRBV4-2	TRBJ2-3	TRBD2	CASSQGLAGGEDTQYF	TGTGCCAGCAGCCAAGGACTAGCGGGGGGCGAAGATACGCAGTATTTT
NA	TRBV5-6	TRBJ1-2	NA	CASSGGSGNTF	TGTGCCAGCAGTGGTGGGTCAGGGAACACCTTC
NA	TRBV5-4	TRBJ2-1	NA	CASSPEQNNEQFF	TGTGCCAGCAGCCCAGAACAAAACAATGAGCAGTTCTTC
NA	TRBV29-1	TRBJ2-1	NA	CSVEITRGWYNEQFF	TGCAGCGTTGAAATTACGCGGGGATGGTATAATGAGCAGTTCTTC
NA	TRBV30	TRBJ1-2	TRBD1	CAWSHGTGGFSGYTF	TGTGCCTGGTCTCACGGGACAGGGGGATTTAGCGGCTACACCTTC
NA	TRBV6-5	TRBJ2-7	NA	CASTTNAGSSYEQYF	TGTGCCAGCACCACCAACGCCGGGTCTTCCTACGAGCAGTACTTC
NA	TRBV5-3	TRBJ1-1	NA	CARSLPDRRLNTEAFF	TGTGCCAGAAGCTTACCTGACAGGCGTCTGAACACTGAAGCTTTCTTT
NA	TRBV4-2	TRBJ2-7	TRBD2	CASASGYEQYF	TGTGCCAGCGCTAGCGGGTACGAGCAGTACTTC
once	TRBV7-2	TRBJ2-1	NA	CASSLSQVSEQFF	TGTGCCAGCAGCCTGTCCCAGGTATCGGAGCAGTTCTTC
NA	TRBV7-9	TRBJ2-2	NA	CASSPRPTGTGELFF	TGTGCCAGCAGCCCTCGCCCTACGGGCACCGGGGAGCTGTTTTTT
once	TRBV7-9	TRBJ2-3	TRBD2	CASSSGVAGGFTDTQYF	TGTGCCAGCAGCTCGGGGGTAGCGGGGGGGTTCACAGATACGCAGTATTTT
NA	TRBV6-5	TRBJ2-1	TRBD2	CASSRTSVPYNEQFF	TGTGCCAGCAGCCGTACTAGCGTTCCATACAATGAGCAGTTCTTC
NA	TRBV10-2	TRBJ2-7	TRBD1	CASSTTGREQYF	TGCGCCAGCAGCACGACAGGGCGCGAGCAGTACTTC
NA	TRBV30	TRBJ1-3	NA	CAWSVLSGAGNTIYF	TGTGCCTGGAGTGTACTTTCGGGGGCTGGAAACACCATATATTTT
few	TRBV30	TRBJ2-7	NA	CAWSAWTRGVSYEQYF	TGTGCCTGGAGTGCGTGGACCCGGGGAGTATCCTACGAGCAGTACTTC
NA	TRBV10-1	TRBJ2-3	NA	CASSGAGPGDTQYF	TGCGCCAGCAGTGGAGCGGGTCCCGGGGATACGCAGTATTTT
NA	TRBV19	TRBJ2-7	TRBD2	CASSPGGSGGPAAYEQYF	TGTGCCAGTAGTCCTGGGGGGAGCGGGGGGCCCGCCGCCTACGAGCAGTACTTC
NA	TRBV7-9	TRBJ1-2	TRBD1	CASSEGGQGYTF	TGTGCCAGCAGCGAAGGGGGACAGGGTTACACCTTC
once	TRBV21-1	TRBJ2-7	NA	CASSKKPQGAGNYEQYF	TGTGCCAGCAGCAAGAAACCACAGGGGGCCGGTAACTACGAGCAGTACTTC
NA	TRBV27	TRBJ1-4	NA	CASSLRWEKLFF	TGTGCCAGCAGTTTGCGGTGGGAAAAACTGTTTTTT
NA	TRBV7-6	TRBJ2-3	TRBD1	CASSLRQGVADTQYF	TGTGCCAGCAGCTTAAGGCAGGGGGTGGCAGATACGCAGTATTTT
NA	TRBV27	TRBJ1-1	NA	CASSPRQGWTEAFF	TGTGCCAGCAGCCCAAGGCAGGGTTGGACTGAAGCTTTCTTT
NA	TRBV7-3	TRBJ2-1	TRBD1	CASSRTIQGAKQFF	TGTGCCAGCAGCCGAACGATACAGGGGGCGAAGCAATTCTTC
NA	TRBV7-3	TRBJ2-3	TRBD2	CASSHGGARSDTQYF	TGTGCCAGCAGCCACGGGGGGGCCCGTTCAGATACGCAGTATTTT
NA	TRBV30	TRBJ1-1	NA	CAWSGRGARGTEAFF	TGTGCCTGGAGTGGGCGGGGGGCAAGAGGCACTGAAGCTTTCTTT
NA	TRBV14	TRBJ2-7	TRBD1	CASSQGTGDYEQYF	TGTGCCAGCAGCCAAGGTACAGGGGACTACGAGCAGTACTTC
NA	TRBV7-7	TRBJ2-1	NA	CASSSGGLHNEQFF	TGTGCCAGCAGCTCCGGGGGGCTCCACAATGAGCAGTTCTTC
NA	TRBV27	TRBJ2-7	NA	CASSLFGGLSDEQYF	TGTGCCAGCAGTTTATTTGGCGGACTCTCAGATGAGCAGTACTTC
NA	TRBV2	TRBJ1-2	NA	CASSEALTYGDGYTF	TGTGCCAGCAGTGAAGCTTTGACTTACGGCGATGGCTACACCTTC
NA	TRBV6-5	TRBJ2-3	NA	CASRTGFTDTQYF	TGTGCCAGCAGAACAGGGTTCACAGATACGCAGTATTTT
NA	TRBV6-1	TRBJ2-5	TRBD1	CASAAGGIEETQYF	TGTGCCAGCGCGGCAGGGGGCATTGAGGAGACCCAGTACTTC